The rows below give T cell receptor beta chains drawn from one sample of a study of T cells in Graves' hyperthyroidism and ophthalmopathy. TCRdb independently ran MiXCR on the multiplex PCR reads; one entry per CDR3 protein. The table records around 520,000 distinct CDR3 sequences, approximately 15% of them present only once. The sequenced material came from blood. The receptors derive from a woman aged 40 to 50 with Graves' hyperthyroidism. Both conserved end residues are part of each CDR3. A D gene is named only where the DNA matches it firmly. The listing skips clone size in some rows; elsewhere it reads once, few, many or a size class.

size	V	J	D	CDR3	DNA
many	TRBV28	TRBJ2-1	TRBD2	CASSSPGLAGGPWSYNEQFF	TGTGCCAGCAGTTCGCCGGGACTAGCGGGAGGGCCATGGTCCTACAATGAGCAGTTCTTC
few	TRBV12-3/TRBV12-4	TRBJ2-1	-	CASSLGGETYNEQFF	TGTGCCAGCAGTTTAGGGGGAGAGACCTACAATGAGCAGTTCTTC
many	TRBV11-2	TRBJ2-7	TRBD1	CASSFDRGLYEQYF	TGTGCCAGCAGTTTCGACAGGGGGCTCTACGAGCAGTACTTC
many	TRBV3-1	TRBJ2-7	TRBD2	CASSRGLAGGPRVEQYF	TGTGCCAGCAGCCGGGGACTAGCGGGAGGGCCAAGGGTCGAGCAGTACTTC
many	TRBV28	TRBJ2-2	-	CATNREGRVGELFF	TGTGCCACCAACCGAGAGGGGCGGGTCGGGGAGCTGTTTTTT
many	TRBV30	TRBJ2-4	-	CAWSRNLAKNIQYF	TGTGCCTGGAGTAGGAACCTAGCCAAAAACATTCAGTACTTC
many	TRBV19	TRBJ1-6	TRBD1	CASNKGQNNSPLHF	TGTGCCAGTAACAAGGGACAGAATAATTCACCCCTCCACTTT
many	TRBV20-1	TRBJ2-7	TRBD1	CSARDLQTGSSYEQYF	TGCAGTGCTAGAGATCTTCAGACAGGGAGCTCCTACGAGCAGTACTTC
many	TRBV7-9	TRBJ2-5	-	CASSWEGGMETQYF	TGTGCCAGCAGCTGGGAAGGCGGGATGGAGACCCAGTACTTC
few	TRBV3-1	TRBJ1-2	TRBD1	CASSQGTGGHGYTF	TGTGCCAGCAGCCAAGGGACAGGGGGTCATGGCTACACCTTC
many	TRBV12-3/TRBV12-4	TRBJ1-5	TRBD1	CASSFQSGGRNQPQHF	TGTGCCAGCAGTTTCCAGTCAGGGGGTCGCAATCAGCCCCAGCATTTT
few	TRBV4-1	TRBJ2-5	TRBD1	CASSPRQGIGETQYF	TGCGCCAGCAGCCCCCGACAGGGAATAGGGGAGACCCAGTACTTC
-	TRBV7-6	TRBJ2-4	-	CASSPLSGALYIQYF	TGTGCCAGCAGCCCCCTCTCGGGAGCGCTGTACATTCAGTACTTC
many	TRBV18	TRBJ2-7	-	CASSPRGDNYEQYF	TGTGCCAGCTCACCACGAGGGGACAACTACGAGCAGTACTTC
many	TRBV5-1	TRBJ2-1	TRBD2	CASSLGGLANEQFF	TGCGCCAGCAGCTTGGGGGGACTAGCCAATGAGCAGTTCTTC
-	TRBV11-2	TRBJ2-7	-	CASSFPMGFSYEQYF	TGTGCCAGCAGCTTCCCGATGGGATTTTCCTACGAGCAGTACTTC
many	TRBV7-9	TRBJ2-1	-	CASSLALGGHNEQFF	TGTGCCAGCAGCTTAGCTCTAGGAGGTCACAATGAGCAGTTCTTC
-	TRBV7-9	TRBJ2-5	TRBD2	CASMTSGYQETQYF	TGTGCCAGCATGACTAGCGGTTACCAAGAGACCCAGTACTTC
-	TRBV6-1	TRBJ2-5	-	CASKTRDYQETQYF	TGTGCCAGCAAGACCCGGGACTACCAAGAGACCCAGTACTTC
many	TRBV18	TRBJ2-2	-	CASSPGTANTGELFF	TGTGCCAGCTCACCAGGGACGGCGAACACCGGGGAGCTGTTTTTT
few	TRBV27	TRBJ2-4	-	CASRGGRNIQYF	TGTGCCAGCAGAGGAGGTAGAAACATTCAGTACTTC
many	TRBV7-9	TRBJ1-1	-	CASSLGPRTEAFF	TGTGCCAGCAGCTTAGGGCCTCGCACTGAAGCTTTCTTT
many	TRBV3-1	TRBJ2-1	TRBD1	CASSGTGGFYNEQFF	TGTGCCAGCAGTGGGACAGGGGGCTTCTACAATGAGCAGTTCTTC
many	TRBV28	TRBJ2-3	-	CASSRGQTTDTQYF	TGTGCCAGCAGTAGGGGTCAAACCACAGATACGCAGTATTTT
many	TRBV11-3	TRBJ2-2	-	CASSLVHLVGELFF	TGTGCCAGCAGCTTAGTTCATTTGGTCGGGGAGCTGTTTTTT
many	TRBV12-3/TRBV12-4	TRBJ2-2	-	CASSFDLGFTNTGELFF	TGTGCCAGCAGTTTTGACCTAGGGTTTACGAACACCGGGGAGCTGTTTTTT
-	TRBV5-1	TRBJ2-1	TRBD2	CASSLQGTSSYNEQFF	TGCGCCAGCAGCCTACAAGGGACTAGTTCCTACAATGAGCAGTTCTTC
many	TRBV7-2	TRBJ2-7	-	CASSLVTEFSYEQYF	TGTGCCAGCAGCTTAGTTACGGAGTTCTCCTACGAGCAGTACTTC
many	TRBV18	TRBJ1-5	-	CASSPQDNQPQHF	TGTGCCAGCTCACCACAAGATAATCAGCCCCAGCATTTT
many	TRBV7-7	TRBJ2-1	-	CASSLRLDEQFF	TGTGCTAGCAGCTTGCGACTGGATGAGCAGTTCTTC
many	TRBV5-1	TRBJ1-1	TRBD1	CASSAGQGPEAFF	TGCGCCAGCAGCGCGGGACAGGGCCCTGAAGCTTTCTTT
few	TRBV6-2/TRBV6-3	TRBJ1-2	TRBD1	CASRITGANYGYTF	TGTGCCAGCAGAATAACAGGGGCTAACTATGGCTACACCTTC
many	TRBV6-5	TRBJ1-2	TRBD1	CASSYGTGANYGYTF	TGTGCCAGCAGTTACGGGACAGGAGCTAACTATGGCTACACCTTC
few	TRBV14	TRBJ2-7	TRBD1	CASSQDLRTGEYEQYF	TGTGCCAGCAGCCAAGATCTTCGGACAGGGGAGTACGAGCAGTACTTC
few	TRBV2	TRBJ1-1	-	CASSVGEVVGQGAFF	TGTGCCAGCAGTGTAGGGGAAGTTGTGGGTCAGGGAGCTTTCTTT
many	TRBV27	TRBJ2-7	-	CASRGSYYEQYF	TGTGCCAGCAGGGGGTCTTACTACGAGCAGTACTTC
many	TRBV7-2	TRBJ1-3	-	CASSLGGSSGNTIYF	TGTGCCAGCAGCTTAGGAGGGAGCTCTGGAAACACCATATATTTT
-	TRBV30	TRBJ2-7	TRBD1	CAWSAGTATYEQYF	TGTGCCTGGAGTGCGGGGACAGCTACCTACGAGCAGTACTTC
-	TRBV6-1	TRBJ2-7	TRBD2	CASSQTSGFYEQYF	TGTGCCAGCAGTCAGACTAGCGGTTTCTACGAGCAGTACTTC
few	TRBV6-5	TRBJ2-3	-	CASSYSDSSTDTQYF	TGTGCCAGCAGTTACTCAGACAGTAGCACAGATACGCAGTATTTT
many	TRBV28	TRBJ2-7	TRBD2	CASSFSAGGNEQYF	TGTGCCAGCAGTTTTTCGGCGGGAGGGAACGAGCAGTACTTC
few	TRBV9	TRBJ2-2	-	CASSAWGRANTGELFF	TGTGCCAGCAGCGCCTGGGGGAGAGCGAACACCGGGGAGCTGTTTTTT
many	TRBV12-3/TRBV12-4	TRBJ2-5	TRBD1	CASSSDRGGETQYF	TGTGCCAGCAGTTCGGACAGGGGCGGAGAGACCCAGTACTTC
-	TRBV7-2	TRBJ2-5	TRBD2	CASSQLSGGAGETQYF	TGTGCCAGCAGCCAACTTAGCGGGGGGGCCGGAGAGACCCAGTACTTC
-	TRBV15	TRBJ2-3	TRBD1	CATSPQPTGSTDTQYF	TGTGCCACCAGCCCACAACCGACAGGGAGCACAGATACGCAGTATTTT
many	TRBV10-1	TRBJ2-7	TRBD2	CASSGAPTRGPSGRDEQYF	TGCGCCAGCAGTGGAGCCCCCACCAGGGGGCCTAGCGGGAGGGACGAGCAGTACTTC
many	TRBV5-1	TRBJ2-7	-	CAGGSPGTFSYEQYF	TGCGCCGGAGGAAGCCCCGGCACCTTCTCCTACGAGCAGTACTTC